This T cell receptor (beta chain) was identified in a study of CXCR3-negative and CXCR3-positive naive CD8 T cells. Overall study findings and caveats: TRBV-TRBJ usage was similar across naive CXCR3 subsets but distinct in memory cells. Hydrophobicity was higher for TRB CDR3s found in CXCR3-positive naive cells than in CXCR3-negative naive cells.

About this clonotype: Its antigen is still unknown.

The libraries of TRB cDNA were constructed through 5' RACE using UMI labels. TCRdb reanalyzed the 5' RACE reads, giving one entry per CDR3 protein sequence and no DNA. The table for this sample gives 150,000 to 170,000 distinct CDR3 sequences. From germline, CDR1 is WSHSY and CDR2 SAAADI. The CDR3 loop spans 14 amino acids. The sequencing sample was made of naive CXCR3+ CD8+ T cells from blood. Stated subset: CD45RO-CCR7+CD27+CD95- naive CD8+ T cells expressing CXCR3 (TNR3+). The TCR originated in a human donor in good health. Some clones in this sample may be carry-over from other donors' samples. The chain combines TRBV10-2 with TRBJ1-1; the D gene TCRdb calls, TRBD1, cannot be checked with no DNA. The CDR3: CASSELGVDTEAFF.